This entry lists 28 T cell receptor beta chains sequenced from one sample in a study of shared clonotypes between healthy human individuals. The assay was immunoSEQ multiplex PCR, and TCRdb's table has in-frame clones only and misses some. The data hold around 1.9 million clones, with around 93% observed a single time. CD45RO negativity and positive selection for CCR7 defined naive CD8 cells, a population that excluded terminally differentiated effector memory CD45RA+ cells. The specimen was naive CD8+ T cells from PBMCs. Receptors originate from a young man in good health. Some clones in this sample may be carry-over from other donors' samples.

The chain combines TRBV6-1 with TRBJ2-7, with a weak D call TRBD2 (5 bases). Trimming left V 2 bases short and J 5 bases short, with 16 bases between. The CDR3 covers 15 residues. CDR1 is MNHNS, CDR2 SASEGT, per germline. The CDR3 here is CASSEPPPGYNEQYF. The CDR3 DNA reads TGTGCCAGCAGTGAACCCCCCCCGGGATACAACGAGCAGTACTTC.

The chain couples TRBV28 to TRBJ2-7, with 8 bases lining up with TRBD2. There are 16 residues in the CDR3. After removal of 5 bases from V and 1 base from J, the junction contained 10 bases not matched to a gene. Germline V gives CDR1 MDHEN, CDR2 SYDVKM. The CDR3 reads CASSDLGAGGSYEQYF. CDR3 DNA sequence: TGTGCCAGCAGTGACCTCGGGGCGGGAGGTTCCTACGAGCAGTACTTC.

The rearrangement links TRBV27 to TRBJ2-7, with D unresolved. CDR1 and CDR2 (germline): MNHEY, SMNVEV (reference sequence). This CDR3 region has 12 residues. Deletions cut 8 bases from V and 0 bases from J, with 8 bases between. The CDR3 here is CASRALSYEQYF. The CDR3 nucleotides read TGTGCCAGCCGGGCCCTCTCCTACGAGCAGTACTTC.

The chain links TRBV7-9 to TRBJ2-7, with 7 bases that match TRBD2. V lost 1 base and J lost 8; bases outside the gene matches: 11. The CDR3 extends over 15 amino acids. Per germline, CDR1 SEHNR and CDR2 FQNEAQ (reference sequence). The CDR3 spells CASSLGASGDFQQYF. CDR3 nucleotides: TGTGCCAGCAGCTTAGGGGCTAGCGGAGACTTCCAGCAGTACTTC.

The rearrangement joins TRBV4-2 to TRBJ1-3; D is ambiguous. CDR3 size: 16 residues. The V gene lost 0 bases and the J gene lost 4 bases, with 13 bases spanning the gap. Germline V gives CDR1 LGHNA, CDR2 YNFKEQ. The CDR3 loop is CASSQDLVEAGNTIYF. The CDR3 DNA reads TGTGCCAGCAGCCAAGATCTTGTGGAGGCCGGAAACACCATATATTTT.

The chain employs TRBV6-5 and TRBJ2-7; TRBD2 matches 10 bases. The CDR3 is 15 amino acids. With 5 bases clipped from V and 6 bases from J, the junction kept 10 bases outside the gene matches. Germline CDR1 is MNHEY and CDR2 is SVGAGI. The CDR3 sequence: CASSKSGTSESEQYF. For the CDR3, the DNA is TGTGCCAGCAGTAAATCCGGGACTAGCGAGTCCGAGCAGTACTTC.

The chain recombines TRBV5-4 with TRBJ2-7; 8 nucleotides match TRBD1. This CDR3 has 11 residues. Trimming took 0 bases from V and 12 from J; bases not matched to a gene: 2. Germline CDR1 and CDR2: SGHNT and YYREEE (reference sequence). The CDR3 sequence is CASSLGTGTYF. In DNA form, the CDR3 reads TGTGCCAGCAGCTTGGGGACAGGGACGTACTTC.

CDR3 amino acids: CASSPGQADTQYF. The DNA of the CDR3 is TGTGCCAGCAGCCCGGGACAGGCAGATACGCAGTATTTT. The chain links TRBV7-3 to TRBJ2-3; 8 nucleotides line up with TRBD1. The germline CDR1 and CDR2 sequences are SGHTA and FQGTGA. V dropped 5 bases and J dropped 4; count of bases not matched to a gene: 2. CDR3 length: 13 residues.

This clone showed up just once. This chain links TRBV7-9 with TRBJ2-1, with 10 bases lining up with TRBD1. J lost 7 bases, V lost 2 bases, and 8 bases had no gene match. CDR1 is SEHNR, CDR2 FQNEAQ, per germline (reference sequence). This CDR3 spans 16 amino acids. The CDR3 sequence: CASSLWDRGIGNEQFF. The CDR3 DNA is TGTGCCAGCAGCTTATGGGACAGGGGTATCGGGAATGAGCAGTTCTTC. The full variable domain, with the rest looked up from reference TRBV7-9 and TRBJ2-1, is DTGVSQNPRHKITKRGQNVTFRCDPISEHNRLYWYRQTLGQGPEFLTYFQNEAQLEKSRLLSDRFSAERPKGSFSTLEIQRTEQGDSAMYLCASSLWDRGIGNEQFFGPGTRLTVL.

The rearrangement links TRBV19 to TRBJ2-7; no clear D. CDR3 length equals 15 residues. CDR1 and CDR2 from the germline V gene are LNHDA and SQIVND (reference sequence). V was cut by 3 bases and J by 3 bases, with 15 bases left in between. In DNA form, the CDR3 reads TGTGCCAGTAGTATGGATATGGGGTCTTACTACGAGCAGTACTTC. Protein: CASSMDMGSYYEQYF.

The rearrangement joins TRBV23-1 to TRBJ2-6; 9 bases are a match to TRBD1. TRBV23-1 belongs to the ORF category, with a function that is uncertain. V shed 9 bases, J shed 0 bases, and the junction held 9 bases outside the gene matches. The CDR3 is made up of 17 amino acids. The CDR3 here is CASTRDRAYSGANVLTF. In DNA form, the CDR3 reads TGCGCCAGTACCCGGGACAGGGCCTACTCTGGGGCCAACGTCCTGACTTTC.

The chain carries TRBV7-9 and TRBJ2-3; a possible D gene is TRBD2 (5 bases). Deletions cut 4 bases from V and 5 bases from J, with 22 bases between. The CDR3 is 17 amino acids. Germline CDR1 SEHNR, CDR2 FQNEAQ (reference sequence). The CDR3 region is CASSSTTGGSFGDTQYF. CDR3 bases: TGTGCCAGCAGCTCGACCACCGGTGGGAGCTTCGGAGATACGCAGTATTTT.

The chain employs TRBV27 and TRBJ2-3, with TRBD1 matching over 7 bases. Trimming at V came to 6 bases and at J to 4 bases, leaving 10 bases not matched to a gene. CDR3 size: 15 residues. The V gene's germline CDR1 is MNHEY and CDR2 SMNVEV (reference sequence). For the CDR3, the DNA is TGTGCCAGCAGCTACCTAAGGGGGCGCGCAGATACGCAGTATTTT. Its translation is CASSYLRGRADTQYF.

The genes are TRBV19 and TRBJ1-5; D possibly corresponds to TRBD1 (5 bases). In germline, CDR1 is LNHDA, CDR2 SQIVND (reference sequence). V was shortened by 1 base and J by 1 base, with 8 bases between the two germline ends. There are 15 residues in the CDR3. CDR3 coding DNA: TGTGCCAGTAGTATAGTGCGACAGAGCAATCAGCCCCAGCATTTT. This encodes CASSIVRQSNQPQHF.

The chain carries TRBV6-1 and TRBJ1-4; the D gene is possibly TRBD1 (5 bases). Trimming stripped 2 bases from V and 7 bases from J, with 14 bases between. The CDR3 has 15 residues. Per the germline V gene, CDR1 is MNHNS and CDR2 is SASEGT. The CDR3 region is CASSELLGDSEKLFF. In nucleotides, the CDR3 is TGTGCCAGCAGTGAATTGCTAGGGGATAGTGAAAAACTGTTTTTT.

This clone has a single count. This chain connects TRBV4-1 to TRBJ2-7, with D possibly TRBD1 on 6 matching bases. Germline loops: CDR1 MGHRA, CDR2 YSYEKL. The CDR3 sequence is 15 residues long. V was clipped by 2 bases and J by 2 bases, with 13 bases between them. The chain's CDR3 is CASSQLSQGPYEQYF. CDR3 sequence (DNA): TGCGCCAGCAGCCAACTTTCTCAGGGGCCCTACGAGCAGTACTTC.

The rearrangement links TRBV11-2 to TRBJ2-3; 9 bases agree with TRBD1. This CDR3 is 15 amino acids long. With 8 bases clipped from V and 4 bases from J, the junction kept 10 bases outside the gene matches. CDR1 SGHAT and CDR2 FQNNGV come from the germline V gene. The CDR3 sequence is CASFRRDRDADTQYF. Here the CDR3 DNA reads TGTGCCAGCTTTCGCCGGGACAGGGATGCAGATACGCAGTATTTT.

This sequence joins TRBV19 and TRBJ1-5; D unresolved. The germline V gene has CDR1 LNHDA and CDR2 SQIVND (reference sequence). The CDR3 loop spans 14 amino acids. The V and J ends lost 5 bases and 1 base respectively, with 9 bases between them. CDR3 sequence: CASSWAISNQPQHF. Written as DNA, the CDR3 is TGTGCCAGTAGTTGGGCAATCAGCAATCAGCCCCAGCATTTT.

The chain recombines TRBV7-9 with TRBJ1-1; D perhaps matches TRBD1 (6 bases). The CDR3 totals 13 residues. V was cut by 10 bases and J by 6 bases, with 18 bases left in between. Germline CDR1 is SEHNR and CDR2 is FQNEAQ (reference sequence). As DNA, the CDR3 is TGTGCCACCCTCAGGGGCCTCCAACCTGAAGCTTTCTTT. This gives the protein CATLRGLQPEAFF.

The rearrangement links TRBV7-6 to TRBJ2-1, with D uncertain. The CDR3 totals 15 residues. CDR1 and CDR2 from the germline V gene are SGHVS and FNYEAQ. V was trimmed by 2 bases and J by 5 bases, leaving 13 bases between them. The CDR3 bases are TGTGCCAGCAGCTTAAGCCCGGGCTATCACAATGAGCAGTTCTTC. Translating it yields CASSLSPGYHNEQFF. The whole variable domain, remainder taken from reference TRBV7-6 and TRBJ2-1, is GAGVSQSPRYKVTKRGQDVALRCDPISGHVSLYWYRQALGQGPEFLTYFNYEAQQDKSGLPNDRFSAERPEGSISTLTIQRTEQRDSAMYRCASSLSPGYHNEQFFGPGTRLTVL.

The chain carries TRBV23-1 and TRBJ2-4, with 8 bases fitting TRBD2. TRBV23-1 is treated as an ORF (open reading frame) with a function not yet certain. The trim removed 11 bases at V and 11 bases at J, leaving 26 bases unmatched. The CDR3 has 17 amino acids. In DNA form, the CDR3 reads TGCGCCTCAAGCGGGAGACGGAATAAGGGGCAAAAGGACTTTCAGTACTTC. Translated: CASSGRRNKGQKDFQYF.

The rearrangement links TRBV30 to TRBJ1-2; D gene unclear. CDR3 size: 14 residues. Trimming left V 0 bases short and J 6 bases short, with 14 bases between. CDR1 and CDR2 from the germline V gene are GTSNPN and SVGIG (reference sequence). CDR3 coding DNA: TGTGCCTGGAGTGTACTGTCTAGATTGAATGGCTACACCTTC. Protein sequence: CAWSVLSRLNGYTF. The whole variable domain, filled in from reference TRBV30 and TRBJ1-2, reads SQTIHQWPATLVQPVGSPLSLECTVEGTSNPNLYWYRQAAGRGLQLLFYSVGIGQISSEVPQNLSASRPQDRQFILSSKKLLLSDSGFYLCAWSVLSRLNGYTFGSGTRLTVV.

The chain uses TRBV27 and TRBJ1-2, with D possibly being TRBD1 (6 bases). Germline V lookup: CDR1 MNHEY, CDR2 SMNVEV (reference sequence). V was pared by 8 bases and J by 4 bases, with 14 bases between. This CDR3 is built from 13 residues. The CDR3 spells CASGPGAVYGYTF. As DNA, the CDR3 is TGTGCCAGCGGCCCAGGGGCGGTCTATGGCTACACCTTC.

The chain employs TRBV27 and TRBJ1-2, with D unresolved. The CDR3 contains 14 residues. Germline V gives CDR1 MNHEY, CDR2 SMNVEV (reference sequence). Trimming cost V 4 bases and J 6 bases, with 15 bases left between them. CDR3: CASSSTRRSDGYTF. The DNA of the CDR3 is TGTGCCAGCAGTTCCACCCGACGAAGTGATGGCTACACCTTC.

The chain employs TRBV7-9 and TRBJ2-2, with D possibly being TRBD2 (7 bases). Between the trimmed V and J ends, which lost 5 bases and 2 bases, there was a span of 18 bases. Germline values: CDR1 SEHNR, CDR2 FQNEAQ (reference sequence). The CDR3 is made up of 17 amino acids. CDR3 region: CASSPRGPSGNTGELFF. CDR3 coding DNA: TGTGCCAGCAGCCCCCGGGGGCCTAGCGGCAACACCGGGGAGCTGTTTTTT.

This clone was counted between two and nine times. Other DNA variants within this sample encode the same CDR3. V and J are TRBV5-1 and TRBJ1-5, with 9 positions matching TRBD1. The CDR3 length is 13 residues. CDR1 is SGHRS, CDR2 YFSETQ, per germline. The V gene end was trimmed by 3 bases and the J gene end by 5 bases; junction bases not matched to a gene: 0. The CDR3 nucleotides read TGCGCCAGCAGCTGGACAGGGGATCAGCCCCAGCATTTT. It specifies CASSWTGDQPQHF.

The sample holds one count of this clone. The genes are TRBV15 and TRBJ1-1; D unresolved. This CDR3 is 15 amino acids long. Trimming left V 1 base short and J 1 base short, with 10 bases between. The germline V gene encodes CDR1 LNHNV and CDR2 YYDKDF (reference sequence). CDR3 nucleotides: TGTGCCACCAGCAGAGCTCACACAGCGAACACTGAAGCTTTCTTT. Its translation: CATSRAHTANTEAFF.

This chain uses TRBV9 with TRBJ1-5; tentatively, D is TRBD1 (5 bases). Between the trimmed V and J ends, which lost 3 bases and 4 bases, there was a span of 20 bases. This CDR3 is 17 amino acids long. Germline V CDR1 and CDR2: SGDLS, YYNGEE. This chain's CDR3 is CASSASGTATDNQPQHF. The DNA for the CDR3 is TGTGCCAGCAGCGCATCCGGGACCGCCACAGATAATCAGCCCCAGCATTTT.